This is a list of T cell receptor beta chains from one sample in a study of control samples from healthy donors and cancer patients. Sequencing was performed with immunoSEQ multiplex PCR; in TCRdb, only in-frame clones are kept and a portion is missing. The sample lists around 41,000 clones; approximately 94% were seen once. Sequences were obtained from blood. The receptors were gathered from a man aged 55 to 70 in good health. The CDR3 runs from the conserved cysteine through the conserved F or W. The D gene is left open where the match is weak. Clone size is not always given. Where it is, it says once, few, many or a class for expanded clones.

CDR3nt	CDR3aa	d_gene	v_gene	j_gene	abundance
TGTGCCAGCAGCTTAGCGAAAGGAGAGGGCTACACCTTC	CASSLAKGEGYTF	.	TRBV7-2	TRBJ1-2	once
TGTGCCCACTCCCGGGACAGGTCGAACACCGGGGAGCTGTTTTTT	CAHSRDRSNTGELFF	TRBD1	TRBV7-9	TRBJ2-2	.
TGTGCCAGTAGTGTTACAGGGGGCTCGGGCTATGGCTACACCTTC	CASSVTGGSGYGYTF	TRBD1	TRBV19	TRBJ1-2	.
TGTGCCAGCAGTTTGATAGACAGGGTCGCCGGGGAGCTGTTTTTT	CASSLIDRVAGELFF	TRBD1	TRBV28	TRBJ2-2	.
TGTGCCAGCAGACATCCTCCGGGACAGGGTAATTCACCCCTCCACTTT	CASRHPPGQGNSPLHF	TRBD1	TRBV27	TRBJ1-6	.
TGTGCCAGCTCACCAGGTTCCGAAGATACGCAGTATTTT	CASSPGSEDTQYF	.	TRBV18	TRBJ2-3	once
TGTGCCAGCAGTTTAACGGGGGTCAGATCACCCCTCCACTTT	CASSLTGVRSPLHF	.	TRBV27	TRBJ1-6	.
TGTGCCAGCAGTCCTGCCTACGAGCAGTACTTC	CASSPAYEQYF	.	TRBV12-3/TRBV12-4	TRBJ2-7	.
TGTGCCAGCAGCCCCTCCATGTCCTACGAGCAGTACTTC	CASSPSMSYEQYF	.	TRBV27	TRBJ2-7	.
TGTGCCAGCAGCTTAAAGGGACGGGGCACAGATACGCAGTATTTT	CASSLKGRGTDTQYF	.	TRBV7-3	TRBJ2-3	.
TGTGCCAGCGCCTCCCGTTCACCTTACTACGAGCAGTACTTC	CASASRSPYYEQYF	.	TRBV19	TRBJ2-7	once
TGTGCCATCAGTGACCCCCTCAGTCAGGGCGGGGAGCTGTTTTTT	CAISDPLSQGGELFF	.	TRBV10-3	TRBJ2-2	.
TGTGCCAGTAGAGGGACAGGGTGGGATACGCAGTATTTT	CASRGTGWDTQYF	TRBD1	TRBV19	TRBJ2-3	.
TGCGCCAGTCAGGGACAGGGGAAACAGCCCCAGCATTTT	CASQGQGKQPQHF	TRBD1	TRBV4-1	TRBJ1-5	.
TGTGCCAGCAGCTTAGCCCTGACAGGACAAGAGACCCAGTACTTC	CASSLALTGQETQYF	.	TRBV7-8	TRBJ2-5	.
TGTGCCAGCAGCTCCCAGGGAGGGAGTGAAAAACTGTTTTTT	CASSSQGGSEKLFF	.	TRBV5-5	TRBJ1-4	.
TGTGCCAGCTCACCACCGTGGGTGACCTACAATGAGCAGTTCTTC	CASSPPWVTYNEQFF	.	TRBV18	TRBJ2-1	.
TGTGCCAGCAGTGACCGGACAGGGCCGAACACTGAAGCTTTCTTT	CASSDRTGPNTEAFF	TRBD1	TRBV6-1	TRBJ1-1	.
TGTGCCAGCAGCTTAAGATCAAACGGTGGAAACACCATATATTTT	CASSLRSNGGNTIYF	.	TRBV7-3	TRBJ1-3	.
TGTGCTAGTGCCTCCTACAATGAGCAGTTCTTC	CASASYNEQFF	.	TRBV12-5	TRBJ2-1	.
TGTGCCAGCGCTCGGATAGGGGCCTACGAGCAGTACTTC	CASARIGAYEQYF	.	TRBV27	TRBJ2-7	.
TGTGCCAGCAGCGTAGGAGGGGGGTCTGGAAACACCATATATTTT	CASSVGGGSGNTIYF	.	TRBV9	TRBJ1-3	.
TGTGCCTGGAGTGTGGGGAACAATCAGCCCCAGCATTTT	CAWSVGNNQPQHF	.	TRBV30	TRBJ1-5	.
TGTGCCAGCAGCTCCCGGGACACCTACGAGCAGTACTTC	CASSSRDTYEQYF	.	TRBV3-1/TRBV3-2	TRBJ2-7	.
TGTGCCAGCAGCCAAACAGAGTTCTACGAGCAGTACTTC	CASSQTEFYEQYF	.	TRBV6-5	TRBJ2-7	.
TGTGCCAGTCGCTCTAATGAAAAGGGCTATGGCTACACCTTC	CASRSNEKGYGYTF	.	TRBV19	TRBJ1-2	.
TGTGCCAGCAGCCGGGACACCCAGAACACTGAAGCTTTCTTT	CASSRDTQNTEAFF	.	TRBV7-9	TRBJ1-1	.
TGTGCCAGCAGCCAACTGGGAAACACTAACTATGGCTACACCTTC	CASSQLGNTNYGYTF	.	TRBV14	TRBJ1-2	.
TGTGCCTGGAGTGTACGGGGCTCTGGGGCCAACGTCCTGACTTTC	CAWSVRGSGANVLTF	.	TRBV30	TRBJ2-6	.
TGCGCCAGCAGTGGTTCAGATACGCAGTATTTT	CASSGSDTQYF	.	TRBV10-2	TRBJ2-3	.
TGTGCCAGCAGACTGAACACTGAAGCTTTCTTT	CASRLNTEAFF	.	TRBV3-1/TRBV3-2	TRBJ1-1	.
TGTGCCAGCAGTCAAACAGATACGCAGTATTTT	CASSQTDTQYF	.	TRBV27	TRBJ2-3	.
TGTGCTAGTGGTTTGGTTATGGGGTCCTACAATGAGCAGTTCTTC	CASGLVMGSYNEQFF	.	TRBV12-5	TRBJ2-1	.
TGTGCCAGCACCCTGGGGACATACGCCGGGGAGCTGTTTTTT	CASTLGTYAGELFF	.	TRBV28	TRBJ2-2	once
TGTGCCAGCAGCTTAGAACTGACCTACAATGAGCAGTTCTTC	CASSLELTYNEQFF	.	TRBV7-9	TRBJ2-1	.
TGCAGTGCTGGCGGTAATGAAAAACTGTTTTTT	CSAGGNEKLFF	.	TRBV20-1	TRBJ1-4	.
TGTGCCACCAGTGGCGTAGCGGGAGGGGAAGATACGCAGTATTTT	CATSGVAGGEDTQYF	TRBD2	TRBV24-1	TRBJ2-3	.
TGTGCCAGCAGCTTTCTAGGAGGTAGCAATCAGCCCCAGCATTTT	CASSFLGGSNQPQHF	.	TRBV7-8	TRBJ1-5	.
TGTGCCAGCAAACCGACAGGGTTGAACACTGAAGCTTTCTTT	CASKPTGLNTEAFF	TRBD1	TRBV11-3	TRBJ1-1	.
TGTGCCAGCAGTTATCTGACAGGGAGCACCGGGGAGCTGTTTTTT	CASSYLTGSTGELFF	TRBD1	TRBV6-5	TRBJ2-2	once
TGCGCCAGCAGCTTGGCCGGGCAGGGGAACACTGAAGCTTTCTTT	CASSLAGQGNTEAFF	.	TRBV5-1	TRBJ1-1	.
TGCGCCAGCAGCTTGGAACTACGCTCCTACAATGAGCAGTTCTTC	CASSLELRSYNEQFF	.	TRBV5-1	TRBJ2-1	.
TGTGCCAGCAGTGAAGGGACAGGGCCAAGCAATTCACCCCTCCACTTT	CASSEGTGPSNSPLHF	TRBD1	TRBV2	TRBJ1-6	.
TGTGCCATCAGTGGAGTTAGCGGGAGCGAAGGCAATGAGCAGTTCTTC	CAISGVSGSEGNEQFF	TRBD2	TRBV10-3	TRBJ2-1	.
TGCGCCAGCAGCTTGGGACCCAATCCCTCTGGAAACACCATATATTTT	CASSLGPNPSGNTIYF	.	TRBV5-1	TRBJ1-3	.
TGTGCCAGCAGCCAAGGGCCCAAACGTGGAGAGACCCAGTACTTC	CASSQGPKRGETQYF	.	TRBV3-1/TRBV3-2	TRBJ2-5	.
TGTGCCAGTAGTATACAAGGGGACGAGCTGTTTTTT	CASSIQGDELFF	.	TRBV19	TRBJ2-2	once
TGTGCCAGCAGCACGGACAGCTATTCACCCCTCCACTTT	CASSTDSYSPLHF	.	TRBV7-9	TRBJ1-6	.
TGTGCCAGTAGTATACTAGGAGGCGGTCAGGCCAATCAGCCCCAGCATTTT	CASSILGGGQANQPQHF	.	TRBV19	TRBJ1-5	.
TGTGCCAGCAGTCGCCCGGGACTCTACGAGCAGTACTTC	CASSRPGLYEQYF	.	TRBV6-5	TRBJ2-7	.
TGTGCCAGCAGCTCCGTAGGGACTAGCGGGAAGCACGAGCAGTACTTC	CASSSVGTSGKHEQYF	TRBD2	TRBV5-4	TRBJ2-7	.
TGTGCCAGCAGTTCTCACAGGGGGAGTACTGAAGCTTTCTTT	CASSSHRGSTEAFF	TRBD1	TRBV6-2/TRBV6-3	TRBJ1-1	.
TGTGCCAGTACTCCCGGTAGGGCGTATACAGATACGCAGTATTTT	CASTPGRAYTDTQYF	.	TRBV19	TRBJ2-3	.
TGTGCCAGCAGGAGGACAGGGGGGAAGACTGAAGCTTTCTTT	CASRRTGGKTEAFF	TRBD1	TRBV6-5	TRBJ1-1	.
TGTGCCAGTAGTAGGGGACTAGCGGGTACTCCGATTAGCACAGATACGCAGTATTTT	CASSRGLAGTPISTDTQYF	TRBD2	TRBV19	TRBJ2-3	.
TGTGCCAGTAGTTTCCGGGGCCGGAACACTGAAGCTTTCTTT	CASSFRGRNTEAFF	.	TRBV19	TRBJ1-1	.
TGTGCCAGCAGGTCGAGGGCCTACGAGCAGTACTTC	CASRSRAYEQYF	.	TRBV27	TRBJ2-7	.
TGTGCCACCAGTGATCTCGGACTAGCGGGAAACTACGAGCAGTACTTC	CATSDLGLAGNYEQYF	TRBD2	TRBV24-1	TRBJ2-7	.
TGTGCCAGCAGTTACTCGAACTCGGACGAGGGAGGCTACACCTTC	CASSYSNSDEGGYTF	.	TRBV6-5	TRBJ1-2	.
TGCAGCGTTGGTCCCAGGCTCAGCACAGATACGCAGTATTTT	CSVGPRLSTDTQYF	.	TRBV29-1	TRBJ2-3	once